A selection of T cell receptor beta chains follows, all from one sample in a study of blood T cell repertoires in COVID-19. Some clones are missing from TCRdb's copy, which holds only in-frame ones; the method was immunoSEQ multiplex PCR. The sample carries about 69,000 clones, 70% to 90% recorded once. Sequencing was carried out using peripheral blood. The receptors stem from a man in his forties with COVID-19, enrolled during active disease. The CDR3 runs from the conserved cysteine through the conserved F or W. D genes are given only for firm matches. Where a row states a size, it is once, few, many or the class of an expanded clone; other rows omit it.

abundance | j_gene | v_gene | d_gene | CDR3aa | CDR3nt
. | TRBJ2-1 | TRBV3-1/TRBV3-2 | TRBD2 | CASTGTSGTNEQFF | TGTGCCAGCACCGGGACTAGCGGAACGAATGAGCAGTTCTTC
once | TRBJ2-7 | TRBV3-1/TRBV3-2 | TRBD2 | CASSHRGGPYEQYF | TGTGCCAGCAGCCACCGGGGGGGCCCTTACGAGCAGTACTTC
. | TRBJ1-1 | TRBV28 | . | CASNHQDRNTEAFF | TGTGCCAGCAACCATCAGGACAGGAACACTGAAGCTTTCTTT
. | TRBJ1-2 | TRBV28 | . | CASSLSPRDYGYTF | TGTGCCAGCAGTCTCTCTCCTCGGGACTATGGCTACACCTTC
. | TRBJ2-3 | TRBV29-1 | . | CSVEEQPYTQYF | TGCAGCGTTGAAGAACAGCCCTATACGCAGTATTTT
. | TRBJ2-7 | TRBV6-5 | . | CASIRDTGPYEQYF | TGTGCCAGCATCCGGGACACTGGACCGTACGAGCAGTACTTC
. | TRBJ1-1 | TRBV6-1 | TRBD1 | CASSDGQGLYTEAFF | TGTGCCAGCAGTGACGGACAGGGATTGTACACTGAAGCTTTCTTT
. | TRBJ2-2 | TRBV7-2 | . | CASSWLENTGELFF | TGTGCCAGCAGCTGGCTAGAGAACACCGGGGAGCTGTTTTTT
. | TRBJ1-2 | TRBV14 | TRBD1 | CASSQVRGADGYTF | TGTGCCAGCAGCCAAGTCAGGGGGGCCGATGGCTACACCTTC
. | TRBJ2-2 | TRBV7-9 | . | CASSLGADSENTGELFF | TGTGCCAGCAGCTTAGGTGCGGACAGCGAGAACACCGGGGAGCTGTTTTTT
. | TRBJ2-7 | TRBV7-9 | . | CASSLAGGYEQYF | TGTGCCAGCAGCTTAGCAGGGGGCTACGAGCAGTACTTC
. | TRBJ2-2 | TRBV5-1 | TRBD1 | CASSLRTGRTGELFF | TGCGCCAGCAGCTTAAGGACAGGTCGAACCGGGGAGCTGTTTTTT